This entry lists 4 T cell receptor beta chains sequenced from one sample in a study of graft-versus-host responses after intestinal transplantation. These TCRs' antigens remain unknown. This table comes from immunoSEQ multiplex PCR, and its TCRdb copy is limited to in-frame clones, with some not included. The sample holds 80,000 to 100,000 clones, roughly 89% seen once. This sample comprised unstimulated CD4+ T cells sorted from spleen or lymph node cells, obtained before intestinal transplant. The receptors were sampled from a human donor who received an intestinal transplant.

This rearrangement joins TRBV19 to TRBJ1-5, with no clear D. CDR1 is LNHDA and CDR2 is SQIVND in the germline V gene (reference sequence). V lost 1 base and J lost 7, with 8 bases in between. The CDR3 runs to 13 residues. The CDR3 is CASSIGPEQPQHF. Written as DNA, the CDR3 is TGTGCCAGTAGTATAGGCCCAGAACAGCCCCAGCATTTT.

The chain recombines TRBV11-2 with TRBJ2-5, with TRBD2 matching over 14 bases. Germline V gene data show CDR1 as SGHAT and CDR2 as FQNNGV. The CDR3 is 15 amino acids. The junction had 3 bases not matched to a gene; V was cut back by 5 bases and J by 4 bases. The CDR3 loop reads CASSRGLAGGETQYF. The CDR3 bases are TGTGCCAGCAGCCGCGGACTAGCGGGAGGAGAGACCCAGTACTTC.

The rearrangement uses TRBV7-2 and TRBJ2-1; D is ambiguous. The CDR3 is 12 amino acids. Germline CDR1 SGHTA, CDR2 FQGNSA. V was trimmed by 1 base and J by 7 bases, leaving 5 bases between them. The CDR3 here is CASSLERNEQFF. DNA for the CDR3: TGTGCCAGCAGCTTAGAGAGGAATGAGCAGTTCTTC.

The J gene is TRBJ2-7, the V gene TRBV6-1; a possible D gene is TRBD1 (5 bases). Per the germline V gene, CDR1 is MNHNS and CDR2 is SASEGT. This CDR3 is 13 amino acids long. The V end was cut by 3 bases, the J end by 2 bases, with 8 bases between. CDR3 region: CASSDQGPYEQYF. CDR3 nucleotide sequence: TGTGCCAGCAGTGATCAGGGTCCCTACGAGCAGTACTTC.